This T cell receptor beta chain was retrieved from a study of blood T cells in healthy people across ages. The germline V gene encodes CDR1 LNHNV and CDR2 YYDKDF (reference sequence). The CDR3 sequence is 13 residues long. Deletions cut 3 bases from V and 5 bases from J, with 7 bases between. The use of a sample-barcoded 5' primer and a J-beta primer mix characterized a second PCR of about 6 to 11 cycles. TCRdb re-analysed the 5' RACE reads in MiXCR, keeping a single row per CDR3 protein. The sample yields over 950,000 distinct CDR3 sequences, 51% seen once. The rearrangement uses TRBV15 and TRBJ1-4, with D uncertain. Sequenced sample: blood. This sequence was found in a woman in her sixties in good health. The DNA for the CDR3 is TGTGCCACCAGCAGGGAAAGAAATGAAAAACTGTTTTTT. Its translation is CATSRERNEKLFF.